The subject of this entry is one TCR beta chain. The antigen remains undetermined. Germline values: CDR1 PRHDT, CDR2 FYEKMQ (reference sequence). The CDR3 spans 16 residues. Between the trimmed V and J ends, which lost 0 bases and 2 bases, there was a span of 14 bases. This specimen belongs to a study of regulatory T cells in long-lasting Graves disease. Study details: Graves' disease counted as persistent after over 5 years of antithyroid drugs with positive TSH receptor antibodies.

Library construction for TCR beta used iRepertoire HTBI primers and Arm-PCR of CDR3 regions. TCRdb independently ran MiXCR on the multiplex PCR reads; one entry per CDR3 protein. Among 430,000 or so distinct CDR3 sequences listed, around 23% were seen once. Regarding the study as a whole: Those with persistent Graves' had less TCR diversity than newly diagnosed patients. Repertoires from persistent disease leaned toward TRBV28, TRBJ1-2 and TRBJ2-5.

Time point specified: persistent/refractory GD, antithyroid drugs over 5 years with positive TRAb. RNA extracted from PBMCs served as the sequencing template. Xi'an, China, was home to the endocrinology department that provided patients. The chain uses TRBV13 and TRBJ2-7, with D perhaps matching TRBD2 (5 bases). The receptor comes from a female donor with Graves disease. Sequencing was performed on peripheral blood mononuclear cells (PBMCs), taken when the disease was refractory, from a patient treated with antithyroid drugs. CDR3 protein: CASSLGTAGAPYEQYF. The CDR3 DNA reads TGTGCCAGCAGCTTAGGCACGGCGGGTGCCCCCTACGAGCAGTACTTC.